These 21 T cell receptor beta chains were sequenced from one sample in a study of T cells in localized non-small cell lung cancer. Repertoires were generated with immunoSEQ multiplex PCR, while TCRdb's copy carries only in-frame clones and drops some. This sample carries 60,000 to 65,000 clones, 85% to 90% of them seen once, and the ten largest clones take approximately 2%. Sequencing was performed on peripheral blood, taken before any cancer treatment. The receptors shown here come from a woman between 35 and 75 years old with stage I lung adenocarcinoma.

The chain is built from TRBV28 and TRBJ2-2; no clear D. Trimming cost V 3 bases and J 4 bases, with 12 bases left between them. Germline CDR1 MDHEN, CDR2 SYDVKM. This CDR3 has 15 residues. CDR3 nucleotides: TGTGCCAGCAGTTTGGACGGTGCCTTCACCGGGGAGCTGTTTTTT. Translating gives CASSLDGAFTGELFF.

V is TRBV28 and J is TRBJ2-7, with 7 bases identical to TRBD1. CDR1 and CDR2 from the germline V gene are MDHEN and SYDVKM. The CDR3 sequence is 16 residues long. The V gene end was trimmed by 1 base and the J gene end by 2 bases; junction bases not matched to a gene: 8. Here the CDR3 DNA reads TGTGCCAGCAGTTTATTGGTCGGGACAGCAGCCTACGAGCAGTACTTC. It codes for CASSLLVGTAAYEQYF.

The chain's CDR3 is CASSLAAGAYEQYF. For the CDR3, the DNA is TGTGCCAGCAGCTTAGCGGCTGGAGCCTACGAGCAGTACTTC. V and J are TRBV7-2 and TRBJ2-7; no firm D call. V lost 0 bases and J 2 bases, leaving 8 bases between the germline ends. CDR1 and CDR2 from the germline V gene are SGHTA and FQGNSA. The CDR3 runs to 14 residues.

The chain uses TRBV7-3 and TRBJ2-7; D unclear. The CDR3 has 13 amino acids. Germline V CDR1 and CDR2: SGHTA, FQGTGA. V lost 4 bases and J 3 bases, leaving 10 bases between the germline ends. Here the CDR3 DNA reads TGTGCCAGCAGCTCAGGATCCAACTACGAGCAGTACTTC. Its protein is CASSSGSNYEQYF.

The chain is built from TRBV28 and TRBJ1-4; D remains ambiguous. The germline V gene encodes CDR1 MDHEN and CDR2 SYDVKM. The CDR3 is 15 amino acids. V gave up 3 bases and J gave up 6 bases, with 14 bases separating them. The CDR3 here is CASSLEAGWDEKLFF. CDR3 nucleotide sequence: TGTGCCAGCAGTTTGGAGGCAGGTTGGGATGAAAAACTGTTTTTT.

The V gene is TRBV27, the J gene TRBJ2-7; 13 positions match TRBD2. The CDR3 length is 15 residues. Germline assignment: CDR1 MNHEY and CDR2 SMNVEV (reference sequence). V lost 5 bases and J lost 6; bases outside the gene matches: 7. CDR3 sequence reads: CASSNPGLAGSEQYF. CDR3 coding DNA: TGTGCCAGCAGTAACCCGGGACTAGCGGGGAGCGAGCAGTACTTC.

This clone was seen a few times. The chain joins TRBV10-1 to TRBJ1-1, with D possibly being TRBD1 (6 bases). CDR1 WNHNN and CDR2 SYGVQD come from the germline V gene (reference sequence). V lost 6 bases and J 6 bases, leaving 11 bases between the germline ends. This CDR3 comprises 12 residues. The CDR3 loop is CASSRGSAEAFF. For the CDR3, the DNA is TGCGCCAGCAGCAGGGGTTCCGCTGAAGCTTTCTTT.

The V and J genes are TRBV10-3 and TRBJ1-2; possible D gene TRBD1, 5 bases. This CDR3 region has 13 residues. V was shortened by 10 bases and J by 4 bases, with 16 bases between the two germline ends. The germline V gene has CDR1 ENHRY and CDR2 SYGVKD. The CDR3 DNA follows: TGTGCCACCGCGACAGAACTGATCTATGGCTACACCTTC. Translating it yields CATATELIYGYTF.

The chain has TRBV7-3 and TRBJ2-3, with 12 nucleotides matching TRBD1. Germline values: CDR1 SGHTA, CDR2 FQGTGA. The CDR3 is 19 residues long. V dropped 5 bases and J dropped 6; count of bases not matched to a gene: 18. In DNA form, the CDR3 reads TGTGCCAGCAGCCGTAACGGGGGACAGGGGGCGGCGGGGCCCGATACGCAGTATTTT. This sequence encodes CASSRNGGQGAAGPDTQYF.

The gene calls are TRBV14 and TRBJ2-7; 13 bases match TRBD2. CDR3 length: 18 residues. With 5 bases clipped from V and 7 bases from J, the junction kept 17 bases outside the gene matches. The V gene's germline CDR1 is SGHDN and CDR2 FVKESK. The CDR3 here is CASSYNQRTSGSRSEQYF. The CDR3 DNA is TGTGCCAGCAGCTATAATCAAAGGACTAGCGGGAGTAGGAGTGAGCAGTACTTC.

The genes are TRBV5-1 and TRBJ2-1, with 9 bases fitting TRBD1. The CDR3 runs to 16 residues. From germline, CDR1 is SGHRS and CDR2 YFSETQ. The junction had 11 bases not matched to a gene; V was cut back by 3 bases and J by 7 bases. The CDR3 is CASSSWTTGTGNEQFF. DNA for the CDR3: TGCGCCAGCAGCTCCTGGACCACCGGGACAGGGAATGAGCAGTTCTTC.

The rearrangement uses TRBV6-6 and TRBJ1-1; a weak D match, TRBD1 (5 bases). Germline CDR1 MNHNY, CDR2 SVGAGI (reference sequence). The CDR3 sequence is 15 residues long. V was pared by 6 bases and J by 4 bases, with 18 bases between. The CDR3 nucleotides are TGTGCCAGCAGCCAAAGGCCCCGGGGCCGCACTGAAGCTTTCTTT. Amino acid sequence: CASSQRPRGRTEAFF.

This clone has just a few counts. CDR3 amino acids: CASSLLLLGGNTEAFF. The CDR3 nucleotides are TGTGCCAGCAGCTTATTGTTATTGGGGGGGAACACTGAAGCTTTCTTT. V is TRBV7-3 and J is TRBJ1-1; TRBD1 might be the D (5 bases). Trimming removed 2 bases at V and 1 base at J, with 14 bases between. Germline V gene sequence: CDR1 SGHTA, CDR2 FQGTGA. This CDR3 has 16 residues.

CDR3 DNA sequence: TGTGCCAGCAGCAATGGGCGGGAGACCCAGTACTTC. This codes for CASSNGRETQYF. V and J are TRBV6-5 and TRBJ2-5; D is uncertain. Trimming left V 6 bases short and J 5 bases short, with 10 bases between. CDR3 length: 12 amino acids. CDR1 and CDR2 (germline): MNHEY, SVGAGI.

This clone has more than one count but fewer than ten. Within the sample, other DNA sequences also encode this same CDR3. The chain has TRBV7-2 and TRBJ1-2; unclear D gene. Trimming removed 5 bases at V and 2 bases at J, with 6 bases between. Per the germline V gene, CDR1 is SGHTA and CDR2 is FQGNSA. The CDR3 runs to 12 residues. The CDR3 protein is CASSPRNYGYTF. In nucleotides, the CDR3 is TGTGCCAGCAGCCCACGAAACTATGGCTACACCTTC. Filled out from reference TRBV7-2 and TRBJ1-2, the complete variable domain reads GAGVSQSPSNKVTEKGKDVELRCDPISGHTALYWYRQSLGQGLEFLIYFQGNSAPDKSGLPSDRFSAERTGGSVSTLTIQRTQQEDSAVYLCASSPRNYGYTFGSGTRLTVV.

V usage is TRBV5-1 and J usage is TRBJ2-1, with a weak D call TRBD2 (7 bases). V was clipped by 5 bases and J by 0 bases, with 12 bases between them. Germline lookup yields CDR1 SGHRS and CDR2 YFSETQ. The CDR3 runs to 15 residues. This chain's CDR3 is CASRKGGDSYNEQFF. The CDR3 DNA sequence: TGCGCCAGCAGGAAAGGGGGGGACTCCTACAATGAGCAGTTCTTC.

The gene calls are TRBV11-3 and TRBJ2-1, with D perhaps matching TRBD1 (6 bases). Germline V gene lookup returns CDR1 SGHNT and CDR2 YENEEA. V lost 0 bases to trimming and J lost 7 bases, with 10 bases between them. This CDR3 spans 14 amino acids. In nucleotides, the CDR3 is TGTGCCAGCAGCTTAGAGGGGGCTATGAATGAGCAGTTCTTC. Residues: CASSLEGAMNEQFF.

The genes are TRBV5-1 and TRBJ2-2, with D unclear. Trimming pared 2 bases from V and 7 bases from J, leaving 9 bases between. Per germline, CDR1 SGHRS and CDR2 YFSETQ. The CDR3 consists of 13 residues. CDR3 DNA: TGCGCCAGCAGCTTTTTAGAGGACGGGGAGCTGTTTTTT. Translated: CASSFLEDGELFF.

The J gene is TRBJ1-6, the V gene TRBV5-6; possibly TRBD1 for D (5 bases). Trimming removed 0 bases at V and 10 bases at J, with 8 bases between. Per the germline V gene, CDR1 is SGHDT and CDR2 is YYEEEE. The CDR3 has 13 residues. CDR3 DNA sequence: TGTGCCAGCAGCTTGGAAGGGGTATCACCCCTCCACTTT. It is translated as CASSLEGVSPLHF.

This chain uses TRBV29-1 with TRBJ2-2; D call uncertain. The CDR3 length is 14 residues. V dropped 7 bases and J dropped 4 bases, with 16 bases sitting between them. Germline CDR1 is SQVTM and CDR2 is ANQGSEA. The CDR3: CSASSGVGTGELFF. The CDR3, as DNA: TGCAGCGCCAGCTCAGGAGTGGGCACCGGGGAGCTGTTTTTT.

The rearrangement uses TRBV19 and TRBJ1-1; no reliable D call. CDR3 length equals 13 residues. Deletions cut 6 bases from V and 1 base from J, with 9 bases between. Germline V gene sequence: CDR1 LNHDA, CDR2 SQIVND (reference sequence). The CDR3 coding sequence is TGTGCCAGTAGGGACCGAGCGAACACTGAAGCTTTCTTT. It codes for CASRDRANTEAFF.